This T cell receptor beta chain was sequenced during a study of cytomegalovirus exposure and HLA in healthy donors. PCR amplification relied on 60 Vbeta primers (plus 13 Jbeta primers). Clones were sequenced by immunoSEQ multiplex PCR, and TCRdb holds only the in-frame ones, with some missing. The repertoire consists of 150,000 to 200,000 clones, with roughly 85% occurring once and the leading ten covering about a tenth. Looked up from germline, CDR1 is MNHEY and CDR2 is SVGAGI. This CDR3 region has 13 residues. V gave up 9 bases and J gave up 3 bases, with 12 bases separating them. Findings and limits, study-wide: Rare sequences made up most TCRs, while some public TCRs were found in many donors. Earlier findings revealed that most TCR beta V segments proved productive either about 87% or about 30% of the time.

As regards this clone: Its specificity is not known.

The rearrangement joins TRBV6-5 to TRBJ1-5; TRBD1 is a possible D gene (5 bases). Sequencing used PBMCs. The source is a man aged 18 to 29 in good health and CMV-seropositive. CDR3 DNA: TGTGCCAGTCGAGGAGGGACCAATCAGCCCCAGCATTTT. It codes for CASRGGTNQPQHF.